The 24 T cell receptor beta chains reported below all come from one sample, sequenced in a study of T cell responses to AZD1222 COVID-19 vaccine. Generated by immunoSEQ multiplex PCR, the TCRdb table keeps only in-frame clones and is missing some. The table records roughly 97,000 clones, 85% to 90% of them present only once. Sequenced material: peripheral blood, taken on day 0 of AZD1222 vaccination. These receptors were taken from an adult in good health.

The chain employs TRBV19 and TRBJ2-3; 11 nucleotides line up with TRBD2. The CDR3 covers 17 residues. The V segment lost 4 bases and the J segment 1 base; nucleotides outside the gene matches: 7. Looked up from germline, CDR1 is LNHDA and CDR2 is SQIVND (reference sequence). This chain's CDR3 is CASSTVLAGGGTDTQYF. CDR3 nucleotides: TGTGCCAGTAGTACGGTCCTAGCGGGGGGCGGCACAGATACGCAGTATTTT. The variable domain in full, with the rest retrieved from reference TRBV19 and TRBJ2-3, is DGGITQSPKYLFRKEGQNVTLSCEQNLNHDAMYWYRQDPGQGLRLIYYSQIVNDFQKGDIAEGYSVSREKKESFPLTVTSAQKNPTAFYLCASSTVLAGGGTDTQYFGPGTRLTVL.

This clone was counted a few times. V is TRBV5-8 and J is TRBJ1-5; D not resolved. Per the germline V gene, CDR1 is SGHTS and CDR2 is YDEGEE. The CDR3 has 14 residues. Between the trimmed V and J ends, which lost 4 bases and 5 bases, there was a span of 13 bases. CDR3 protein: CASSRGRADQPQHF. The CDR3 coding sequence is TGTGCCAGCAGCCGAGGGAGGGCGGATCAGCCCCAGCATTTT.

This clone has a single count. The rearrangement links TRBV24-1 to TRBJ1-2, with D hard to call. Trimming pared 4 bases from V and 7 bases from J, leaving 9 bases between. This CDR3 has 12 residues. Germline CDR1 and CDR2: KGHDR and SFDVKD. The CDR3 bases are TGTGCCACCAGTGACCCCGGGATTGGCTACACCTTC. It specifies CATSDPGIGYTF.

The rearrangement links TRBV19 to TRBJ1-5; D is uncertain. The germline V gene has CDR1 LNHDA and CDR2 SQIVND (reference sequence). This CDR3 is 15 amino acids long. Trimming took off 4 bases at V and 3 bases at J, with 13 bases between the two ends. CDR3 loop: CASSTDDRHNQPQHF. The CDR3 DNA sequence: TGTGCCAGTAGTACCGACGACCGTCACAATCAGCCCCAGCATTTT.

The chain has TRBV28 and TRBJ1-6; 8 nucleotides match TRBD1. CDR3 length equals 14 residues. The junction had 5 bases not matched to a gene; V was cut back by 7 bases and J by 6 bases. Per the germline V gene, CDR1 is MDHEN and CDR2 is SYDVKM. The chain's CDR3 is CASNIDRGNSPLHF. The CDR3 DNA sequence: TGTGCCAGCAACATAGACAGGGGTAATTCACCCCTCCACTTT.

The chain carries TRBV6-5 and TRBJ2-5; 11 nucleotides agree with TRBD1. This CDR3 spans 14 amino acids. J gave up 5 bases and V 1 base, and 0 bases lay outside the gene matches. Germline V gives CDR1 MNHEY, CDR2 SVGAGI. This chain's CDR3 is CASSYWDRGETQYF. DNA of the CDR3: TGTGCCAGCAGTTACTGGGACAGGGGGGAGACCCAGTACTTC.

The chain uses TRBV30 and TRBJ2-3; TRBD1 agrees at 7 bases. Germline V gene sequence: CDR1 GTSNPN, CDR2 SVGIG (reference sequence). There are 14 residues in the CDR3. V lost 3 bases to trimming and J lost 0 bases; unmatched junction nucleotides: 3. Here the CDR3 DNA reads TGTGCCTGGAGGGGACAGTCTAGCACAGATACGCAGTATTTT. It translates to CAWRGQSSTDTQYF.

This rearrangement joins TRBV21-1 to TRBJ2-7; the D segment call TRBD2 is taken from the table without a DNA check. TRBV21-1 is a pseudogene segment. The CDR3 runs to 12 residues. Here the CDR3 DNA reads TGTGCCAGCAGCAAAGGCCGGTACGAGCAGTACTTC. Translated: CASSKGRYEQYF.

CDR3 nucleotides: TGCGCCAGCAGCACTTTGACAGCCGGAGAGACCCAGTACTTC. It is translated as CASSTLTAGETQYF. V is TRBV5-1 and J is TRBJ2-5, with D tentatively TRBD1 (5 bases). CDR3 length: 14 amino acids. V lost 4 bases to trimming and J lost 4 bases, with 14 bases between them. CDR1 and CDR2 from the germline V gene are SGHRS and YFSETQ.

J is TRBJ2-1 and V is TRBV6-1; 12 nucleotides line up with TRBD2. The CDR3 has 17 amino acids. With V trimmed by 1 base and J by 4 bases, 5 bases remained unmatched. Germline V CDR1 and CDR2: MNHNS, SASEGT. In DNA, the CDR3 is TGTGCCAGCAGTGAAGACACTAGCGGGAGGCTGTACAATGAGCAGTTCTTC. This encodes CASSEDTSGRLYNEQFF.

The rearrangement joins TRBV4-3 to TRBJ2-1, with 8 bases identical to TRBD1. V was clipped by 2 bases and J by 0 bases; unmatched bases: 6. Germline CDR1 LGHNA, CDR2 YSLEER. CDR3 length: 17 residues. The CDR3 loop reads CASSQYTGGGSYNEQFF. The CDR3 region has the DNA TGCGCCAGCAGCCAATACACAGGGGGTGGCTCCTACAATGAGCAGTTCTTC.

In nucleotides, the CDR3 is TGTGCCACCAGCAGAGATGCAGCGACCGGGGAGCTGTTTTTT. It codes for CATSRDAATGELFF. The V call is TRBV15, the J call TRBJ2-2; D unclear. With 0 bases removed from V and 5 bases from J, the gap between germline ends came to 7 bases. Germline V gene sequence: CDR1 LNHNV, CDR2 YYDKDF (reference sequence). CDR3 size: 14 residues.

The rearrangement joins TRBV5-1 to TRBJ2-1, with D possibly matching TRBD1 (6 bases). This CDR3 comprises 14 residues. The V end lost 5 bases, the J end lost 3 bases, and 12 bases lay between the germline ends. Germline assignment: CDR1 SGHRS and CDR2 YFSETQ. The CDR3 region is CASRYGGGYNEQFF. The CDR3, as DNA: TGCGCCAGCAGGTATGGGGGCGGCTACAATGAGCAGTTCTTC.

J is TRBJ2-7 and V is TRBV14, with D possibly TRBD1 on 5 matching bases. V shed 0 bases and J shed 4 bases, with 13 bases lying between them. The germline V gene encodes CDR1 SGHDN and CDR2 FVKESK. The CDR3 consists of 15 residues. The DNA of the CDR3 is TGTGCCAGCAGCCAAGATCGGGCCAGGGCGTACGAGCAGTACTTC. This encodes CASSQDRARAYEQYF.

The genes are TRBV27 and TRBJ1-2; D may be TRBD1 (5 bases). The germline V gene encodes CDR1 MNHEY and CDR2 SMNVEV (reference sequence). The CDR3 loop spans 15 amino acids. V was shortened by 4 bases and J by 5 bases, with 17 bases between the two germline ends. CDR3 residues: CASSSSRGGVYGYTF. CDR3 bases: TGTGCCAGCAGTTCGTCGCGGGGGGGGGTGTATGGCTACACCTTC.

This clone was seen only a few times. The chain uses TRBV7-8 and TRBJ1-5; 7 positions agree with TRBD1. CDR1 is SGHVS and CDR2 is FQNEAQ in the germline V gene. This CDR3 comprises 15 residues. With V trimmed by 2 bases and J by 2 bases, 3 bases remained unmatched. For the CDR3, the DNA is TGTGCCAGCAGCTTAACAGGGGAGGGCAATCAGCCCCAGCATTTT. Its translation: CASSLTGEGNQPQHF.

V gene TRBV4-2 combines with J gene TRBJ1-5; D is undetermined. The CDR3 spans 14 residues. Trimming left V 0 bases short and J 6 bases short, with 9 bases between. Germline loops: CDR1 LGHNA, CDR2 YNFKEQ. CDR3 coding DNA: TGTGCCAGCAGCCAAGAAGCAGAGTTTCAGCCCCAGCATTTT. Translated, it gives CASSQEAEFQPQHF.

Only one count was recorded for this clone. The gene calls are TRBV19 and TRBJ1-5, with unresolved D. Between the trimmed V and J ends, which lost 3 bases and 2 bases, there was a span of 11 bases. The CDR3 sequence is 15 residues long. Germline values: CDR1 LNHDA, CDR2 SQIVND (reference sequence). The DNA of the CDR3 is TGTGCCAGTAGTATCCCGGGGATGGGCAATCAGCCCCAGCATTTT. Its protein product is CASSIPGMGNQPQHF.

The rearrangement uses TRBV7-9 and TRBJ2-1; 10 bases fit TRBD2. V trimming: 5 bases; J trimming: 5 bases; junction bases outside the gene matches: 6. In germline, CDR1 is SEHNR, CDR2 FQNEAQ (reference sequence). The CDR3 is 15 residues long. For the CDR3, the DNA is TGTGCCAGCAGCCCCCTAGCGGGAGCGGACAATGAGCAGTTCTTC. Translated: CASSPLAGADNEQFF.

This clone was recorded once. The V and J genes are TRBV7-2 and TRBJ1-2; D may be TRBD1 (5 bases). This CDR3 has 16 residues. CDR1 SGHTA and CDR2 FQGNSA come from the germline V gene. V dropped 5 bases and J dropped 4 bases, with 20 bases sitting between them. For the CDR3, the DNA is TGTGCCAGCAGCCTTTTGGGACGCCCGGGGGGCTATGGCTACACCTTC. Its translation: CASSLLGRPGGYGYTF.

The V call is TRBV11-2, the J call TRBJ2-7; TRBD1 matches 7 bases. The junction had 8 bases not matched to a gene; V was cut back by 3 bases and J by 6 bases. The CDR3 is 14 residues long. Germline assignment: CDR1 SGHAT and CDR2 FQNNGV. CDR3 nucleotide sequence: TGTGCCAGCAGCTTTAACAAGGGGGCGTTCGAGCAGTACTTC. Encoded protein: CASSFNKGAFEQYF.

This chain links TRBV18 with TRBJ2-1; 14 nucleotides agree with TRBD2. The CDR3 totals 16 residues. V shed 3 bases and J 6 bases; nucleotides not matched to a gene: 4. Germline-derived CDR1 and CDR2 are KGHSH and LQKENI. DNA for the CDR3: TGTGCCAGCTCACCCCCGGGACTAGCGGGAGTCAATGAGCAGTTCTTC. It is translated as CASSPPGLAGVNEQFF.

The chain has TRBV29-1 and TRBJ1-2; no reliable D call. V was cut by 4 bases and J by 0 bases, with 9 bases left in between. Germline V lookup: CDR1 SQVTM, CDR2 ANQGSEA. This CDR3 contains 13 residues. CDR3 nucleotides: TGCAGCGTTGTTGTAACAACTAACTATGGCTACACCTTC. This gives the protein CSVVVTTNYGYTF.

V usage is TRBV14 and J usage is TRBJ2-2; a possible D gene is TRBD1 (6 bases). Germline CDR1 is SGHDN and CDR2 is FVKESK. This CDR3 comprises 15 residues. The V end lost 4 bases, the J end lost 7 bases, and 16 bases lay between the germline ends. Here the CDR3 reads CASSPTRGLGGELFF. The CDR3 nucleotides are TGTGCCAGCAGCCCAACCAGGGGTCTCGGCGGGGAGCTGTTTTTT.